Below are 27 T cell receptor beta chains sequenced from a single sample in a study of OX40 agonist ivuxolimab in advanced cancers. Sequenced by immunoSEQ multiplex PCR; TCRdb stores in-frame clones only, minus some. This table holds 55,000 to 70,000 clones, around four fifths found once. The sequenced sample was CD4+ or CD8+ T cells sorted from blood, obtained in a trial of the OX40 agonist ivuxolimab. The receptors were sampled from an adult with an advanced solid tumor such as melanoma, head and neck, liver or kidney cancer.

V usage is TRBV11-2 and J usage is TRBJ2-1, with TRBD1 matching 9 bases. The V gene's germline CDR1 is SGHAT and CDR2 FQNNGV. This CDR3 spans 16 amino acids. V gave up 5 bases and J gave up 0 bases; unmatched junction bases: 5. The CDR3 DNA is TGTGCCAGCAGCAAAGGACAGGGGAGCTCCTACAATGAGCAGTTCTTC. Residues: CASSKGQGSSYNEQFF.

J is TRBJ2-3 and V is TRBV11-2; 7 bases are shared with TRBD2. V shed 0 bases, J shed 8 bases, and the junction held 2 bases outside the gene matches. CDR1 and CDR2 from the germline V gene are SGHAT and FQNNGV. The CDR3 consists of 13 residues. The CDR3: CASSLERLATQYF. DNA for the CDR3: TGTGCCAGCAGCTTAGAGAGACTAGCTACGCAGTATTTT.

A word on this clone: Other nucleotide sequences from this sample produce the same CDR3. The chain is built from TRBV28 and TRBJ2-5, with D perhaps matching TRBD1 (6 bases). Deletions cut 6 bases from V and 4 bases from J, with 12 bases between. Per germline, CDR1 MDHEN and CDR2 SYDVKM. CDR3 length equals 13 residues. The CDR3 nucleotides read TGTGCCAGCAGCCGAGTACAGGGAGAGACCCAGTACTTC. Translation gives CASSRVQGETQYF.

A note on this clone: One end of the junction varies from germline; a read error may be responsible. The chain couples TRBV7-7 to TRBJ2-2, with D perhaps matching TRBD1 (6 bases). This CDR3 contains 15 residues. The germline V gene encodes CDR1 SSHAT and CDR2 FNYEAQ (reference sequence). The CDR3 DNA sequence: TGTGCTAGCAGCCGGACAGCAGCGAACACCGGGGAGCTGTTTTTT. It encodes CASSRTAANTGELFF.

V and J are TRBV5-4 and TRBJ2-1; D could derive from TRBD1 or TRBD2 (5 bases each). The V end was cut by 3 bases, the J end by 5 bases, with 12 bases between. Germline assignment: CDR1 SGHNT and CDR2 YYREEE (reference sequence). The CDR3 extends over 14 amino acids. The CDR3 DNA sequence: TGTGCCAGCAGCTGGGGGTCTTCCGACAATGAGCAGTTCTTC. Translated: CASSWGSSDNEQFF.

This chain uses TRBV9 with TRBJ2-3; D is possibly TRBD1 or TRBD2 (6 bases each). V was trimmed by 2 bases and J by 1 base, leaving 20 bases between them. Looked up from germline, CDR1 is SGDLS and CDR2 is YYNGEE. The CDR3 consists of 18 residues. The DNA of the CDR3 is TGTGCCAGCAGCGTTCCCGGGGGAAGGGACACCCGCACAGATACGCAGTATTTT. This translates into CASSVPGGRDTRTDTQYF. Looking up the rest from reference TRBV9 and TRBJ2-3 gives the full variable domain: DSGVTQTPKHLITATGQRVTLRCSPRSGDLSVYWYQQSLDQGLQFLIQYYNGEERAKGNILERFSAQQFPDLHSELNLSSLELGDSALYFCASSVPGGRDTRTDTQYFGPGTRLTVL.

This sequence joins TRBV5-1 and TRBJ2-5; perhaps D is TRBD1 or TRBD2 (5 bases each). The V end was cut by 7 bases, the J end by 4 bases, with 14 bases between. CDR3 length: 13 residues. The germline V gene encodes CDR1 SGHRS and CDR2 YFSETQ. CDR3 sequence (DNA): TGCGCCAGCGGACACGGGGTGGGAGAGACCCAGTACTTC. Its protein product is CASGHGVGETQYF.

V usage is TRBV6-1 and J usage is TRBJ2-5, with D hard to call. Trimming pared 2 bases from V and 5 bases from J, leaving 12 bases between. CDR1 MNHNS and CDR2 SASEGT come from the germline V gene. The CDR3 has 14 amino acids. The CDR3 nucleotides are TGTGCCAGCAGTGAATTGGGTGGCGGTGAGACCCAGTACTTC. Translating gives CASSELGGGETQYF.

V gene TRBV5-1 combines with J gene TRBJ2-3; TRBD2 matches at 11 bases. Germline loops: CDR1 SGHRS, CDR2 YFSETQ. The ends lost 1 base at V and 6 bases at J; junction bases unmatched: 1. The CDR3 length is 14 residues. Here the CDR3 reads CASSLTSGGDTQYF. DNA of the CDR3: TGCGCCAGCAGCTTGACTAGCGGGGGTGATACGCAGTATTTT.

The chain combines TRBV7-9 with TRBJ1-3; no definite D call. Between the trimmed V and J ends, which lost 5 bases and 6 bases, there was a span of 11 bases. CDR3 size: 13 residues. CDR1 is SEHNR and CDR2 is FQNEAQ in the germline V gene (reference sequence). The CDR3: CASSPVAANTIYF. In DNA form, the CDR3 reads TGTGCCAGCAGCCCCGTCGCCGCAAACACCATATATTTT.

The rearrangement joins TRBV19 to TRBJ1-5; D ambiguous. V lost 3 bases to trimming and J lost 2 bases, with 5 bases between them. Per germline, CDR1 LNHDA and CDR2 SQIVND (reference sequence). The CDR3 spans 13 residues. CDR3: CASSIRGNQPQHF. In DNA, the CDR3 is TGTGCCAGTAGTATCCGGGGCAATCAGCCCCAGCATTTT.

There are a few counts of this clone. This chain connects TRBV7-6 to TRBJ2-7; 9 nucleotides agree with TRBD2. Germline V gives CDR1 SGHVS, CDR2 FNYEAQ. The junction had 15 bases not matched to a gene; V was cut back by 6 bases and J by 6 bases. This CDR3 comprises 16 residues. The CDR3 DNA is TGTGCCAGCAGTAAATACGGACTAGCGTCGCGCAGCGAGCAGTACTTC. This sequence encodes CASSKYGLASRSEQYF. The full variable domain, rest sourced from reference TRBV7-6 and TRBJ2-7, is GAGVSQSPRYKVTKRGQDVALRCDPISGHVSLYWYRQALGQGPEFLTYFNYEAQQDKSGLPNDRFSAERPEGSISTLTIQRTEQRDSAMYRCASSKYGLASRSEQYFGPGTRLTVT.

The chain joins TRBV11-2 to TRBJ2-5; TRBD1 or TRBD2 may be the D gene (6 bases each). The V gene's germline CDR1 is SGHAT and CDR2 FQNNGV. Trimming stripped 5 bases from V and 5 bases from J, with 18 bases between. The CDR3 is made up of 15 amino acids. The CDR3 protein is CASSRRGGTGETQYF. In nucleotides, the CDR3 is TGTGCCAGCAGCCGGAGAGGGGGGACGGGCGAGACCCAGTACTTC.

This chain links TRBV2 with TRBJ2-1; D may be TRBD1 or TRBD2 (5 bases each). This CDR3 comprises 12 residues. V was clipped by 8 bases and J by 6 bases, with 11 bases between them. In germline, CDR1 is SNHLY, CDR2 FYNNEI. CDR3 amino acids: CASFSGLNEQFF. CDR3 in DNA: TGTGCCAGCTTCTCGGGGCTCAATGAGCAGTTCTTC. Drawing the rest from reference TRBV2 and TRBJ2-1, the complete variable domain is EPEVTQTPSHQVTQMGQEVILRCVPISNHLYFYWYRQILGQKVEFLVSFYNNEISEKSEIFDDQFSVERPDGSNFTLKIRSTKLEDSAMYFCASFSGLNEQFFGPGTRLTVL.

V is TRBV6-5 and J is TRBJ2-3; tentatively, D is TRBD1 (5 bases). Germline V CDR1 and CDR2: MNHEY, SVGAGI. This CDR3 contains 15 residues. Trimming pared 0 bases from V and 2 bases from J, leaving 9 bases between. The CDR3 loop is CASSYSGEITDTQYF. The CDR3 bases are TGTGCCAGCAGTTACTCAGGGGAAATCACAGATACGCAGTATTTT.

The chain employs TRBV28 and TRBJ1-3; 8 bases fit TRBD1. Trimming took 0 bases from V and 0 from J; bases not matched to a gene: 4. CDR3 length: 17 residues. CDR1 MDHEN and CDR2 SYDVKM come from the germline V gene. This chain's CDR3 is CASSLWGTGLSGNTIYF. In DNA, the CDR3 is TGTGCCAGCAGTTTATGGGGGACAGGACTCTCTGGAAACACCATATATTTT.

The CDR3 coding sequence is TGTGCCAGCAGCCAGGGGTCCTACTATGGCTACACCTTC. Encoded protein: CASSQGSYYGYTF. The genes are TRBV6-5 and TRBJ1-2; tentative D call: TRBD1 (6 bases). In germline, CDR1 is MNHEY, CDR2 SVGAGI. The CDR3 is 13 residues long. Trimming stripped 6 bases from V and 3 bases from J, with 11 bases between.

Judged by abundance, this clone is medium-sized (0.01 to 0.1%). The chain recombines TRBV5-6 with TRBJ1-5; no definite D call. Trimming left V 0 bases short and J 6 bases short, with 7 bases between. This CDR3 contains 13 residues. Germline V lookup: CDR1 SGHDT, CDR2 YYEEEE. The CDR3 loop reads CASSLGYGQPQHF. Written as DNA, the CDR3 is TGTGCCAGCAGCTTGGGGTACGGTCAGCCCCAGCATTTT.

This clone was seen a few times. This chain joins TRBV6-5 and TRBJ1-1; D not resolved. Germline CDR1 and CDR2: MNHEY and SVGAGI. The V end was cut by 0 bases, the J end by 4 bases, with 12 bases between. The CDR3 is made up of 15 amino acids. The CDR3 DNA sequence: TGTGCCAGCAGTTACTCGAGCAATGGTATCACTGAAGCTTTCTTT. It codes for CASSYSSNGITEAFF.

This clone was observed a few times. The chain links TRBV7-2 to TRBJ1-2; D ambiguous. V lost 0 bases and J 6 bases, leaving 5 bases between the germline ends. CDR3 length equals 12 residues. CDR1 and CDR2 from the germline V gene are SGHTA and FQGNSA. The CDR3: CASSLARDGYTF. CDR3 DNA: TGTGCCAGCAGCTTAGCGCGGGATGGCTACACCTTC.

CDR3 loop: CSVATQRWETQYF. The CDR3 DNA reads TGCAGCGTTGCCACACAACGGTGGGAGACCCAGTACTTC. The chain has TRBV29-1 and TRBJ2-5, with D unclear. Germline V gene lookup returns CDR1 SQVTM and CDR2 ANQGSEA. Trimming took 4 bases from V and 5 from J, leaving 14 bases between them. CDR3 size: 13 residues. Looking up the rest from reference TRBV29-1 and TRBJ2-5 gives the full variable domain: SAVISQKPSRDICQRGTSLTIQCQVDSQVTMMFWYRQQPGQSLTLIATANQGSEATYESGFVIDKFPISRPNLTFSTLTVSNMSPEDSSIYLCSVATQRWETQYFGPGTRLLVL.

This chain joins TRBV11-2 and TRBJ2-4, with 7 bases lining up with TRBD1. After removal of 3 bases from V and 5 bases from J, the junction contained 1 base not matched to a gene. Germline values: CDR1 SGHAT, CDR2 FQNNGV. The CDR3 runs to 13 residues. CDR3 sequence (DNA): TGTGCCAGCAGCTTCGGGACAGAAAACATTCAGTACTTC. Translated: CASSFGTENIQYF.

The chain uses TRBV19 and TRBJ2-3; D might be TRBD2 (5 bases). V was shortened by 3 bases and J by 6 bases, with 7 bases between the two germline ends. This CDR3 comprises 12 residues. The germline gives CDR1 LNHDA, CDR2 SQIVND (reference sequence). CDR3 loop: CASSIRGDTQYF. In DNA, the CDR3 is TGTGCCAGTAGTATCCGAGGGGATACGCAGTATTTT.

The rearrangement joins TRBV18 to TRBJ2-7, with D possibly TRBD1 on 6 matching bases. The CDR3 is made up of 13 amino acids. V was cut by 2 bases and J by 5 bases, with 10 bases left in between. Germline V gene sequence: CDR1 KGHSH, CDR2 LQKENI. The CDR3 DNA is TGTGCCAGCTCACCATCCCGACAGGACGAGCAGTACTTC. Its translation: CASSPSRQDEQYF.

DNA for the CDR3: TGTGCCAGCAGCTTTTTACGGGGCGCGAATGAGCAGTTCTTC. As protein: CASSFLRGANEQFF. The rearrangement uses TRBV5-8 and TRBJ2-1; D tentatively fits TRBD1 or TRBD2 (5 bases each). Trimming removed 2 bases at V and 7 bases at J, with 13 bases between. The CDR3 has 14 residues. Germline values: CDR1 SGHTS, CDR2 YDEGEE. Full variable domain (missing parts from reference TRBV5-8 and TRBJ2-1): EAGVTQSPTHLIKTRGQQATLRCSPISGHTSVYWYQQALGLGLQFLLWYDEGEERNRGNFPPRFSGRQFPNYSSELNVNALELEDSALYLCASSFLRGANEQFFGPGTRLTVL.

In DNA, the CDR3 is TGTGCCAGCAGTGGGACTTTGAACACTGAAGCTTTCTTT. It translates to CASSGTLNTEAFF. The chain has TRBV28 and TRBJ1-1; weak D call: TRBD1 (5 bases). This CDR3 is built from 13 residues. Germline V gene lookup returns CDR1 MDHEN and CDR2 SYDVKM. V was cut by 5 bases and J by 0 bases, with 7 bases left in between.

This chain links TRBV28 with TRBJ1-2; 8 positions match TRBD1. The CDR3 runs to 15 residues. V was clipped by 6 bases and J by 8 bases; unmatched bases: 14. Germline V gives CDR1 MDHEN, CDR2 SYDVKM. In DNA form, the CDR3 reads TGTGCCAGCAGGCGCCAGGGGGCGCACCTGGAAGGCTACACCTTC. This gives the protein CASRRQGAHLEGYTF.